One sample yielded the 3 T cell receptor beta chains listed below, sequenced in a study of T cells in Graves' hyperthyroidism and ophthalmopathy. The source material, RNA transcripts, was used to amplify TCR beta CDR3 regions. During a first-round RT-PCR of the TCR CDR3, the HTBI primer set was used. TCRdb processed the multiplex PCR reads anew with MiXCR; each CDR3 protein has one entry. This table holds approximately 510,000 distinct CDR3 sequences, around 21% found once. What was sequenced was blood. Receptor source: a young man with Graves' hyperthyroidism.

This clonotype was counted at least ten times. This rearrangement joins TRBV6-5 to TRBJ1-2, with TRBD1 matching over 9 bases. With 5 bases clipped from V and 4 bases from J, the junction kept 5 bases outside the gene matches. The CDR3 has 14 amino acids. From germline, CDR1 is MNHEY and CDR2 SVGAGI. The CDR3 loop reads CASSRDRGSYGYTF. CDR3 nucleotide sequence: TGTGCCAGCAGTAGAGACAGGGGGAGCTATGGCTACACCTTC.

DNA of the CDR3: TGTGCCAGCAGCTTAGCGGGACAGGGGATGCCTGGAAACACCATATATTTT. This gives the protein CASSLAGQGMPGNTIYF. J is TRBJ1-3 and V is TRBV7-6; 10 bases are a match to TRBD1. Trimming removed 0 bases from V and 2 bases from J; junction bases left unmatched: 4. Germline lookup yields CDR1 SGHVS and CDR2 FNYEAQ. CDR3 length: 17 residues.

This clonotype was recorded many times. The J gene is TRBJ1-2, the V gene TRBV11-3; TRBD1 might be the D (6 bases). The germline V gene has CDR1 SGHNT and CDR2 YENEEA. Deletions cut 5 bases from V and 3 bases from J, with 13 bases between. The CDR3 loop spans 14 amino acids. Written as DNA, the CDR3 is TGTGCCAGCAGCCTACAGGGCATGGACTATGGCTACACCTTC. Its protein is CASSLQGMDYGYTF.